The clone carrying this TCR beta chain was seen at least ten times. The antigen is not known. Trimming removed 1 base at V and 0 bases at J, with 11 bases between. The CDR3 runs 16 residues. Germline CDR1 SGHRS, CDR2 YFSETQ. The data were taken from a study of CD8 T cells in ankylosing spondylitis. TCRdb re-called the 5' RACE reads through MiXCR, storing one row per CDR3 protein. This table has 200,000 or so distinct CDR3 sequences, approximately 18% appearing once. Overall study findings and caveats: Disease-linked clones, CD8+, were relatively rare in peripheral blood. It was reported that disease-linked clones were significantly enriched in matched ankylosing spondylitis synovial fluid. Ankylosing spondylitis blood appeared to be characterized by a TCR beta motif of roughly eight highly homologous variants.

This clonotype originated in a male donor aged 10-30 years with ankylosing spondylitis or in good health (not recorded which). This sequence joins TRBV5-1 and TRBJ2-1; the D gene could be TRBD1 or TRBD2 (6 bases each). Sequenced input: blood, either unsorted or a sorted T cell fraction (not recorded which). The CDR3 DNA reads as TGCGCCAGCAGCTTGACGGAGGGGGGCTCCTACAATGAGCAGTTCTTC. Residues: CASSLTEGGSYNEQFF.